This T cell receptor beta chain was recorded in a study of CD8+ T cells in alopecia areata listed by TCRdb under 2018. Broadly, across the study: Treated patients were enrolled in an open-label pilot trial of oral tofacitinib, 5 to 10 mg twice daily, for moderate-to-severe alopecia areata. Patients stayed on tofacitinib for 6 to 18 months and then had 6 months of follow-up off drug so that delayed response and recurrence could be assessed. The SALT score, which quantifies the percentage of affected scalp surface area, was used to measure disease severity in treated patients. In both human patients and the C3H/HeJ mouse model, the study applied high-throughput TCRbeta sequencing to look at T cell clonal expansion in alopecia areata. Human TCRbeta sequencing covered scalp tissue and sorted CD4+ and CD8+ peripheral blood T cells from patchy and totalis/universalis alopecia areata patients and healthy controls. Biopsies were taken from tofacitinib-treated patients at baseline and again at 4 and 24 weeks into treatment, and several of those patients also had a later scalp biopsy. Scalp clonality was compared across normal scalp (n=4), patchy alopecia areata scalp (n=8), and alopecia totalis/universalis scalp (n=8). RNA came from the PAXgene miRNA kit for fixed scalp, the miRNeasy kit for PBMCs, and the RNeasy kit for mouse skin. TCRbeta CDR3 regions were amplified by immunoSEQ multiplex PCR with 35 Vbeta forward and 13 Jbeta reverse primers. Findings and caveats that apply to the study as a whole: Unlike mouse skin, which is dominated by gammadelta T cells, normal human skin has resident alphabeta T cells that are also sequenced, and this complicates analysis of the scalp TCR repertoire. Because the treated cohort was small and had just a single nonresponder, larger studies are needed to establish links between baseline CD8+ expansion and response. Compared with mice, TCR sequences shared between patients were less clear, possibly partly because of HLA diversity across the patient population. Many expanded lesional clones were found to persist in scalp and blood during tofacitinib treatment, and relapse after treatment cessation may be partly explained by this persistence. Tofacitinib significantly decreased scalp clonality and the number of expanded CD8+ clones among the top 100 scalp clones. Lesional scalp, especially in alopecia totalis/universalis, showed higher clonality and more expanded CD8+ clones than normal scalp, suggesting antigenic drive.

With regard to this clone: The antigen it recognizes is unknown. Base qualities are not at hand, and no much larger clone is one base apart.

From the cysteine up to the phenylalanine, the CDR3 has a length of 16 residues. The CDR3 DNA has 48 bases and is translated from base 1. After removal of 4 bases from V and 5 bases from J, the junction retains 9 bases not matched to a gene. From the germline V gene (reference sequence), CDR1 is PRHDT and CDR2 is FYEKMQ. Preparation of the library involved the immunoSEQ multiplex PCR assay. To provide template for TCR sequencing, every sample had RNA extracted and reverse transcribed into cDNA. SuperScript III was used for first-strand cDNA synthesis, primed with a 2:1 mix of oligo-dT and random hexamers. A synthetic immune receptor repertoire was used to gauge amplification bias, and whatever bias remained was removed computationally. In the source study's methods: Raw reads were preprocessed for error removal, and CDR3 was defined according to IMGT conventions as running from the conserved cysteine to phenylalanine. Clonality was computed as 1 minus the Shannon entropy, with the entropy normalized by log2 of the number of productive unique TCRs. Scalp TCRbeta sequences were cross-referenced with sorted blood CD4 and CD8 repertoires so that the CD4 or CD8 identity of scalp clones could be inferred. TCRdb's version of the immuneACCESS table is confined to in-frame rearrangements and falls short of the full clone set. An unresolved V gene accounts for under half of the shortfall where checked; the remainder is of unknown origin. The D gene and trimming were derived from the DNA, and the V and J assignments and clone size from that table. The sample table contains some 110,000 clones; only one count was recorded for roughly 50% of them. 10% to 15% of the sample is taken by the ten largest.

The time point label here, explained by the study, means: roughly 26 weeks on oral tofacitinib. Read against the paper, the sample's treatment or condition label means: oral pan-JAK inhibitor, 5-10 mg twice daily. From alopecia areata patients, peripheral blood was collected along with lesional scalp punch biopsies. PBMCs were isolated by density centrifugation and stained for CD3, CD4 and CD8, after which CD4+ and CD8+ T cells were sorted on a FACSAria. The V gene is TRBV13 and the J gene is TRBJ2-3; TRBD2 aligns with 10 central bases. The sequence derives from a human donor with alopecia areata. Sequencing was performed on CD8+ T cells sorted from blood, taken at week 24, from a patient treated with tofacitinib. CDR3 region: CASSSQSGGAVDTQYF. The nucleotide sequence is given as TGTGCCAGCAGCTCCCAAAGCGGGGGGGCTGTAGATACGCAGTATTTT.